The present T cell receptor beta chain was sequenced within a study of blood T cell repertoires in COVID-19. The CDR3 totals 13 residues. The germline CDR1 and CDR2 sequences are KGHSH and LQKENI. V was trimmed by 2 bases and J by 1 base, leaving 5 bases between them. Details on this clone: The sample has other DNA sequences that encode this CDR3 too.

The protocol was immunoSEQ multiplex PCR, while the TCRdb copy is restricted to in-frame clones and leaves out a portion. In the table there are about 200,000 clones, just under 85% of which are singletons. Material: peripheral blood. This TCR was recovered from a woman aged 45 to 65 with active or convalescent COVID-19. The chain employs TRBV18 and TRBJ1-2; no firm D call. CDR3 loop: CASSPGLNYGYTF. The DNA for the CDR3 is TGTGCCAGCTCACCAGGGCTTAACTATGGCTACACCTTC.